These 10 T cell receptor beta chains were sequenced from one sample in a study of OX40 agonist ivuxolimab in advanced cancers. Method: immunoSEQ multiplex PCR; TCRdb's copy keeps in-frame clones and lacks some. The sample yields approximately 55,000 clones, approximately 86% seen once. This sample comprised CD4+ or CD8+ T cells sorted from blood, obtained in a trial of the OX40 agonist ivuxolimab. The source is an adult with an advanced solid tumor such as melanoma, head and neck, liver or kidney cancer.

This sequence joins TRBV7-2 and TRBJ1-1; 7 bases are a match to TRBD1. Per the germline V gene, CDR1 is SGHTA and CDR2 is FQGNSA. Trimming at V came to 4 bases and at J to 4 bases, leaving 6 bases not matched to a gene. The CDR3 sequence is 14 residues long. As DNA, the CDR3 is TGTGCCAGCAGCTACAGACAGGGCCTCACTGAAGCTTTCTTT. Residues: CASSYRQGLTEAFF.

V and J are TRBV13 and TRBJ2-1; 14 bases agree with TRBD2. V gave up 4 bases and J gave up 2 bases; unmatched junction bases: 7. The CDR3 is 18 amino acids. In germline, CDR1 is PRHDT, CDR2 FYEKMQ (reference sequence). The CDR3 sequence: CASSSPGLAGVAYNEQFF. Here the CDR3 DNA reads TGTGCCAGCAGCTCTCCGGGACTAGCGGGAGTGGCCTACAATGAGCAGTTCTTC.

This chain links TRBV6-6 with TRBJ2-7; 11 nucleotides match TRBD1. The V gene's germline CDR1 is MNHNY and CDR2 SVGAGI (reference sequence). V trimming: 0 bases; J trimming: 3 bases; junction bases outside the gene matches: 1. The CDR3 extends over 15 amino acids. CDR3 DNA sequence: TGTGCCAGCAGTTACTCCGGGACAGGGGGCTACGAGCAGTACTTC. The encoded protein is CASSYSGTGGYEQYF.

The rearrangement uses TRBV7-9 and TRBJ1-3; unclear D gene. Trimming cost V 1 base and J 0 bases, with 10 bases left between them. This CDR3 is built from 16 residues. The germline V gene encodes CDR1 SEHNR and CDR2 FQNEAQ (reference sequence). The DNA of the CDR3 is TGTGCCAGCAGCTTAGTATCCAGGCACTCTGGAAACACCATATATTTT. It codes for CASSLVSRHSGNTIYF.

The chain has TRBV18 and TRBJ2-5; D might be TRBD1 (6 bases). CDR1 is KGHSH and CDR2 is LQKENI in the germline V gene. Trimming took 2 bases from V and 7 from J, leaving 8 bases between them. The CDR3 length is 12 residues. CDR3 sequence: CASSPNRATQYF. The CDR3 nucleotides read TGTGCCAGCTCACCAAACAGGGCGACCCAGTACTTC. Using reference TRBV18 and TRBJ2-5 for the parts outside the CDR3, the full variable domain is NAGVMQNPRHLVRRRGQEARLRCSPMKGHSHVYWYRQLPEEGLKFMVYLQKENIIDESGMPKERFSAEFPKEGPSILRIQQVVRGDSAAYFCASSPNRATQYFGPGTRLLVL.

The rearrangement links TRBV5-1 to TRBJ2-5; TRBD1 might be the D (5 bases). Germline CDR1 reads SGHRS; CDR2 reads YFSETQ. The length of the CDR3 is 15 residues. Trimming took 0 bases from V and 5 from J, leaving 14 bases between them. CDR3 protein: CASSLEMGRRETQYF. The CDR3 region has the DNA TGCGCCAGCAGCTTGGAAATGGGGCGCCGGGAGACCCAGTACTTC.

The rearrangement joins TRBV4-2 to TRBJ1-3, with D possibly matching TRBD1 (6 bases). The CDR3 is 18 residues long. V shed 0 bases and J shed 0 bases, with 15 bases lying between them. Germline CDR1 and CDR2: LGHNA and YNFKEQ. The CDR3 reads CASSQDPGRGHSGNTIYF. CDR3 bases: TGTGCCAGCAGCCAAGATCCCGGCAGGGGTCACTCTGGAAACACCATATATTTT.

This clone turned up a few times. The chain joins TRBV28 to TRBJ1-1; D perhaps matches TRBD1 (5 bases). Trimming removed 5 bases from V and 3 bases from J, with 16 bases in between. Per germline, CDR1 MDHEN and CDR2 SYDVKM. The CDR3 totals 15 residues. The CDR3 coding sequence is TGTGCCAGCAGTACCCTGGGGGGAGGGGACACTGAAGCTTTCTTT. Translation: CASSTLGGGDTEAFF. Complete variable domain (other parts from reference TRBV28 and TRBJ1-1): DVKVTQSSRYLVKRTGEKVFLECVQDMDHENMFWYRQDPGLGLRLIYFSYDVKMKEKGDIPEGYSVSREKKERFSLILESASTNQTSMYLCASSTLGGGDTEAFFGQGTRLTVV.

The V call is TRBV7-9, the J call TRBJ1-1, with TRBD1 identical over 8 bases. This CDR3 is built from 12 residues. Trimming removed 5 bases from V and 6 bases from J; junction bases left unmatched: 2. Looked up from germline, CDR1 is SEHNR and CDR2 is FQNEAQ (reference sequence). DNA of the CDR3: TGTGCCAGCAGCCCCAGGGGGCCTGAAGCTTTCTTT. Amino acid sequence: CASSPRGPEAFF.

The chain carries TRBV19 and TRBJ2-7, with TRBD2 identical over 10 bases. The V gene end was trimmed by 4 bases and the J gene end by 1 base; junction bases not matched to a gene: 7. This CDR3 has 16 residues. From germline, CDR1 is LNHDA and CDR2 SQIVND (reference sequence). CDR3 sequence (DNA): TGTGCCAGTAGTAGTGGACTAGCGGATTTATCCTACGAGCAGTACTTC. Encoded protein: CASSSGLADLSYEQYF.